This T cell receptor (beta chain) was captured in a study of blood T cell repertoires in COVID-19 (dated by TCRdb to 2020 to 2021). General notes on the study: Collaborator samples came from the United States, Italy and Spain and covered acute and convalescent phases of COVID-19. A freely available public database, intended as a resource for researchers studying the immune response to SARS-CoV-2, is where the repertoires were released. HLA class I and class II types, where available, came from metadata supplied by the sample provider rather than from assay-based typing. Samples were obtained from the ongoing ImmuneRACE study (first 160 participants) and from 1,254 subjects provided by 6 global collaborators. The material from the prospective study consisted of cDNA or gDNA derived from T cells, B-cell-depleted T cells, or PBMCs. A de-identified subject ID, COVID-19 status, age in years and sex were almost always included in the sample metadata. Subjects who had been exposed to COVID-19, were actively infected with it, or had recovered from it provided the deeply sampled blood TCRbeta repertoires that made up the dataset.

Beyond this particular receptor, the publication reports: The amount of clinical and demographic metadata varied by source and participant and was provided uncurated.

TCRbeta CDR3 regions were amplified from genomic DNA by means of the immunoSEQ Assay, a bias-controlled multiplex PCR. On the authors' methods: The number of nucleated cells in each sample was estimated by amplification of reference gene primers within the assay. To quantify the absolute abundance of each unique TCRbeta CDR3 rearrangement, sequence reads were collapsed and filtered. For each sample, productive Simpson clonality was calculated as the square root of Simpson's diversity index across productive rearrangements. TCRdb provides this immuneACCESS table in a form limited to in-frame rearrangements. Some clones are lacking; in checked studies, under half of them reflect an unresolved V gene, and why the rest are absent is not known. D and trimming come from the DNA, and the V and J calls and clone size come from that table. The sample table records over 150,000 clones; roughly 91% of these occur just once. The top ten clonotypes cover around 5% of the sample.

At one collaborating source in Seattle, patients were enrolled during active infection and were followed longitudinally through the course of disease. The collaborating institutions used their own protocols to collect whole blood in K2EDTA tubes. For TCRbeta analysis, collaborators shipped samples as frozen whole blood, isolated PBMCs, or DNA extracted from either of those sample types. V lost 4 bases and J lost 6 bases, and the count of bases not matched to a germline gene is 8. Reading from cysteine to phenylalanine, the CDR3 counts 14 amino acids. This entry keeps only the CDR3 DNA: 42 bases, framed from base 1. As encoded in the germline V gene, CDR1 is SGDLS while CDR2 is YYNGEE. This clone was picked up one time. The specificity of this receptor is unknown. No base qualities exist here, and no much larger clone lies one base off it.

This TCR derives from a man younger than 30 with COVID-19, enrolled during active disease. Sequenced input: peripheral blood. The rearrangement joined TRBV9 to TRBJ2-7, and TRBD1 aligns with 9 junction nucleotides. The DNA is as follows: TGTGCCAGCAGCCCACGGACAGGGGAGAGCGAGCAGTACTTC. Its translation reads: CASSPRTGESEQYF.